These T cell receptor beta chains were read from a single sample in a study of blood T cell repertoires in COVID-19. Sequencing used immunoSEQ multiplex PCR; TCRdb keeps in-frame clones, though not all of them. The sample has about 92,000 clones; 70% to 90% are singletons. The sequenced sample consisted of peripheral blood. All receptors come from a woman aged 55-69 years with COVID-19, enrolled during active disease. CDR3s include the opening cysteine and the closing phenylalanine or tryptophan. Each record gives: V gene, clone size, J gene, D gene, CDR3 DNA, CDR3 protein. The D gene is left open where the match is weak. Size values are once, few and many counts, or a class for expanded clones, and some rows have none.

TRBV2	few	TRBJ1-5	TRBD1	TGTGCCAGCAGTGTGGAGGGGACAGGACAGCCCCAGCATTTT	CASSVEGTGQPQHF
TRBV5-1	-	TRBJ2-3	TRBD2	TGCGCCAGCGCTCGGCTAGCGGAAACAGATACGCAGTATTTT	CASARLAETDTQYF
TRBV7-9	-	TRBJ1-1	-	TGTGCCAGCAGCCCGTTAGGGGGGGGCGGAACTGAAGCTTTCTTT	CASSPLGGGGTEAFF
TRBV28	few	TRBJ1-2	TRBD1	TGTGCCAGCAGCTCACCCGGGACAGGGTTTGGCTACACCTTC	CASSSPGTGFGYTF
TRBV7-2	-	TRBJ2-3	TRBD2	TGTGCCAGCAGCTTAGTGGGTGGACTAGCGGGGGCGCGGGTAGGAACGCAGTATTTT	CASSLVGGLAGARVGTQYF
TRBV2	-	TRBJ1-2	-	TGTGCTCAGCGCAGGGGAGCCTATGGCTACACCTTC	CAQRRGAYGYTF
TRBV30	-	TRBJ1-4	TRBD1	TGTGCCTGGAGTGCCGGACAGGGGGACGAAAAACTGTTTTTT	CAWSAGQGDEKLFF
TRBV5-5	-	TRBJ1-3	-	TGTGCCAGCAGCTTGTTGCCAGGAACCTCTGGAAACACCATATATTTT	CASSLLPGTSGNTIYF
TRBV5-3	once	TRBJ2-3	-	TGTGCCAGAAGCCCCGTTTGCACAGATACGCAGTATTTT	CARSPVCTDTQYF
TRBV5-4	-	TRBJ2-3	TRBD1	TGTGCCAGCAGCTGGGGACAGGGAATAGATACGCAGTATTTT	CASSWGQGIDTQYF
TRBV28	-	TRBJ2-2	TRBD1	TGTGCCACCGGACAGGGGGTTAGGTCCGGGGAGCTGTTTTTT	CATGQGVRSGELFF
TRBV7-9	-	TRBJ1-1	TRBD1	TGTGCCAGCAGCTTAGCGCCCAGGGGGCCAGGTAGTGACACTGAAGCTTTCTTT	CASSLAPRGPGSDTEAFF
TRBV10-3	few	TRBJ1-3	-	TGTGCCAGCCGGACAGCTGGAAACACCATATATTTT	CASRTAGNTIYF
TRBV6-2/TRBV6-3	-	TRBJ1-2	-	TGTGCCAGCAGTTATACAACGGGCTACACCTTC	CASSYTTGYTF
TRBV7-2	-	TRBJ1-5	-	TGTGCCAGCAGCTTAGTCTTCTCTGGCAATCAGCCCCAGCATTTT	CASSLVFSGNQPQHF
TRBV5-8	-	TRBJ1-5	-	TGTGCCAGCAGCCGACGGTACTCAACAGATAGCAATCAGCCCCAGCATTTT	CASSRRYSTDSNQPQHF
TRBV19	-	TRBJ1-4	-	TGTGCCAGTAGTATCTTTGTCCGGAGGGATGCAGCTAATGAAAAACTGTTTTTT	CASSIFVRRDAANEKLFF
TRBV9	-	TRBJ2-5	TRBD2	TGTGCCAGCAGCGTAGCTACGGCTAGCGGGGGACCCGGTCCTGGGGAGACCCAGTACTTC	CASSVATASGGPGPGETQYF
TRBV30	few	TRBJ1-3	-	TGTGCCTGGAAGAAAGGGGCCGGGCCGGACACCATATATTTT	CAWKKGAGPDTIYF
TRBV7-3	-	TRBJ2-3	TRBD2	TGTGCCAGCAGCTTATCGGCGGGGGGCCCAGATACGCAGTATTTT	CASSLSAGGPDTQYF
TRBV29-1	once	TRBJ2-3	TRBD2	TGCAGCGTTGCTTTTAGCGGGGGCTACGTTGCAGATACGCAGTATTTT	CSVAFSGGYVADTQYF
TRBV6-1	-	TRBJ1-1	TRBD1	TGTGCCAGCAGTGGCCCCGGGACAGGCCTAATTTTCGGAGCTTTCTTT	CASSGPGTGLIFGAFF
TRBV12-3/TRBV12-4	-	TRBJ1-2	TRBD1	TGTGCCAGCAGACAGGGGAGTAAAGGCTACACCTTC	CASRQGSKGYTF
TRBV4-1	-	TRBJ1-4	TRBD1	TGCGCCAGCAGCCAGGAAGGACAGGGAGTATGGGATGAAAAACTGTTTTTT	CASSQEGQGVWDEKLFF
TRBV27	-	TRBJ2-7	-	TGTGCCAGCAGCCCCGGAGGGTACGAGCAGCACTTC	CASSPGGYEQHF
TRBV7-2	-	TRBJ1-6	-	TGTGCCAGCAGCTTATCGGACCCGGGGGCCTATAATTCACCCCTCCACTTT	CASSLSDPGAYNSPLHF
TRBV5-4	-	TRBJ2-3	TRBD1	TGTGCCAGCAGCCCCGGGACAGGAACAGATACGCAGTATTTT	CASSPGTGTDTQYF
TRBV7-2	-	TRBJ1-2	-	TGTGCCAGCAGCCCGGACAGCGACTATGGCTACACCTTC	CASSPDSDYGYTF
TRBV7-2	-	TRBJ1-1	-	TGTGCCAGCAGCTTAGATATGGGGCGCATGAACACTGAAGCTTTCTTT	CASSLDMGRMNTEAFF
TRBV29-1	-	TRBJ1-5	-	TGCAGCGTGAGGCTGGCAGCTAATCAGCCCCAGCATTTT	CSVRLAANQPQHF
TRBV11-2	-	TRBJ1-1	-	TGTGCCAGCAACGGAGTTTCGAACACTGAAGCTTTCTTT	CASNGVSNTEAFF
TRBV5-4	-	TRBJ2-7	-	TGTGCCAGCAGCTTGGGCGGGGGCTTCTCCTACGAGCAGTACTTC	CASSLGGGFSYEQYF
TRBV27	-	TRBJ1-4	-	TGTGCCAGCAGTCCTAGAGGAGAGAATGAAAAACTGTTTTTT	CASSPRGENEKLFF
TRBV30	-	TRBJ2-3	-	TGTGCCTGGAGTGTTTTGGACATAAGCACAGATACGCAGTATTTT	CAWSVLDISTDTQYF
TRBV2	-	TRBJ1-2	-	TGTGCCAGCAGGACCGACTCGAGTCGGGACTATGGCTACACCTTC	CASRTDSSRDYGYTF
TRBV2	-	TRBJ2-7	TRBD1	TGTGCCAGCAGTGACGGGACAGGGACCTACGAGCAGTACTTC	CASSDGTGTYEQYF
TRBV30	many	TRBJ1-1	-	TGTGCCTGGAGTGGAGTTATGAACACTGAAGCTTTCTTT	CAWSGVMNTEAFF
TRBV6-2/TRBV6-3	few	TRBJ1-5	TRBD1	TGTGCCAGCAGTTCGACAGGGGCAAAGCAGCCCCAGCATTTT	CASSSTGAKQPQHF
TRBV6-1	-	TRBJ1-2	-	TGTGCCAGCAGACAGAATTATGGCTACACCTTC	CASRQNYGYTF
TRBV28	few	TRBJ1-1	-	TGTGCCAGCAGTCTCGGGGGTAGGACAGCTTTCTTT	CASSLGGRTAFF
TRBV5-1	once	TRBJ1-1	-	TGCGCCAGCAGCGTGGACACGAACACTGAAGCTTTCTTT	CASSVDTNTEAFF
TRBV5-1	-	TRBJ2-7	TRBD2	TGCGCCAGCAGGAGGACTAGCCCATCCCTCGAGCAGTACTTC	CASRRTSPSLEQYF
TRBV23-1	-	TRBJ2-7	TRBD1	TGCGCCAGCAGTCATCCTCCGGGACAGGGGGTATACGAGCAGTACTTC	CASSHPPGQGVYEQYF
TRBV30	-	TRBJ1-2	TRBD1	TGTGCCTGGAGTACCCAGACAGGGATTGGCTACACCTTC	CAWSTQTGIGYTF
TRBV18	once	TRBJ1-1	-	TGTGCCAGCTCACCACGGGGGGTGAACACTGAAGCTTTCTTT	CASSPRGVNTEAFF
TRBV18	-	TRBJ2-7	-	TGTGCCAGCTCACCAGGACATACCTACGAGCAGTACTTC	CASSPGHTYEQYF
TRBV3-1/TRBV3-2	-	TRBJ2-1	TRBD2	TGTGCCAGCAGCCCTACTAGCGGGGGGGCCTACAATGAGCAGTTCTTC	CASSPTSGGAYNEQFF
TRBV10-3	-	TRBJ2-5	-	TGTGCCATCAGTGACAGGCAGAGCCAAGAGACCCAGTACTTC	CAISDRQSQETQYF
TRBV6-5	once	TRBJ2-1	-	TGTGCCAGCAGTTTCCAAATCGGGTTCTACAATGAGCAGTTCTTC	CASSFQIGFYNEQFF